These 10 T cell receptor beta chains came from one sample sequenced in a study of blood T cell repertoires in COVID-19. Produced via immunoSEQ multiplex PCR; TCRdb's table is partial and in-frame only. The sample includes about 180,000 clones, just under 80% of them seen just once. The sequencing sample was made of peripheral blood. These receptors were taken from a man in his 70s with active or convalescent COVID-19.

The chain joins TRBV7-9 to TRBJ2-3; TRBD1 aligns across 9 bases. V shed 4 bases, J shed 0 bases, and the junction held 5 bases outside the gene matches. Germline V lookup: CDR1 SEHNR, CDR2 FQNEAQ (reference sequence). This CDR3 has 16 residues. The CDR3 spells CASSSGTGISTDTQYF. In nucleotides, the CDR3 is TGTGCCAGCAGCTCAGGGACAGGGATAAGCACAGATACGCAGTATTTT.

The J gene is TRBJ1-1, the V gene TRBV30, with D possibly TRBD1 on 5 matching bases. This CDR3 has 18 amino acids. Germline V gene lookup returns CDR1 GTSNPN and CDR2 SVGIG (reference sequence). Trimming took off 2 bases at V and 6 bases at J, with 28 bases between the two ends. CDR3 nucleotides: TGTGCCTGGAGTAAAGAGTGGTTGGGGCAGGGTGATAGTCCTGAAGCTTTCTTT. Protein: CAWSKEWLGQGDSPEAFF.

Only a few counts were recorded for this clone. The V call is TRBV30, the J call TRBJ1-5; TRBD1 agrees at 7 bases. J was trimmed by 5 bases and V by 2 bases; bases with no gene match: 6. Looked up from germline, CDR1 is GTSNPN and CDR2 is SVGIG (reference sequence). This CDR3 is 14 amino acids long. The CDR3 protein is CAWSWGTVDQPQHF. CDR3 DNA: TGTGCCTGGAGTTGGGGGACAGTTGATCAGCCCCAGCATTTT.

This chain connects TRBV5-1 to TRBJ2-7; D perhaps matches TRBD2 (6 bases). Germline V lookup: CDR1 SGHRS, CDR2 YFSETQ. V dropped 5 bases and J dropped 3 bases, with 18 bases sitting between them. CDR3 length: 15 residues. This CDR3 reads CASSTLAGFGYEQYF. The CDR3 nucleotides read TGCGCCAGCAGTACGTTGGCGGGGTTCGGCTACGAGCAGTACTTC.

This chain connects TRBV19 to TRBJ2-1, with 7 positions matching TRBD2. CDR1 LNHDA and CDR2 SQIVND come from the germline V gene (reference sequence). V lost 1 base, J lost 5 bases, and 5 bases stayed unmatched. This CDR3 is 15 amino acids long. CDR3 loop: CASSIVEGLNNEQFF. DNA of the CDR3: TGTGCCAGTAGTATAGTTGAGGGACTAAACAATGAGCAGTTCTTC.

The J gene is TRBJ1-1, the V gene TRBV28, with D possibly TRBD1 on 5 matching bases. From germline, CDR1 is MDHEN and CDR2 SYDVKM. The CDR3 covers 15 residues. The V and J ends lost 1 base and 1 base respectively, with 10 bases between them. CDR3 bases: TGTGCCAGCAGTTTATACAGGCCGGCGAACACTGAAGCTTTCTTT. It yields the protein CASSLYRPANTEAFF.

The V and J genes are TRBV6-5 and TRBJ2-1, with 12 positions matching TRBD2. This CDR3 has 15 amino acids. V lost 5 bases and J lost 6; bases outside the gene matches: 5. Per the germline V gene, CDR1 is MNHEY and CDR2 is SVGAGI. As DNA, the CDR3 is TGTGCCAGCAGTCGGACTAGCGGGACTACCAATGAGCAGTTCTTC. Amino acid sequence: CASSRTSGTTNEQFF.

The genes are TRBV29-1 and TRBJ1-2; TRBD1 is a possible D gene (6 bases). The CDR3 is 14 residues long. Per germline, CDR1 SQVTM and CDR2 ANQGSEA. The germline V and J ends were trimmed by 7 bases and 4 bases, with 19 bases remaining between them. The CDR3 region has the DNA TGCAGCGCCCCAACCCAGGGGCCAGGCTATGGCTACACCTTC. Protein: CSAPTQGPGYGYTF. The full variable domain, in which reference TRBV29-1 and TRBJ1-2 provide the parts outside the CDR3, is SAVISQKPSRDICQRGTSLTIQCQVDSQVTMMFWYRQQPGQSLTLIATANQGSEATYESGFVIDKFPISRPNLTFSTLTVSNMSPEDSSIYLCSAPTQGPGYGYTFGSGTRLTVV.

The chain combines TRBV5-1 with TRBJ2-7; D perhaps matches TRBD1 (6 bases). Between the trimmed V and J ends, which lost 2 bases and 3 bases, there was a span of 12 bases. This CDR3 has 14 amino acids. From germline, CDR1 is SGHRS and CDR2 YFSETQ. This chain's CDR3 is CASSFLLTGYEQYF. The CDR3 DNA reads as TGCGCCAGCAGCTTTTTACTGACAGGCTACGAGCAGTACTTC.

J is TRBJ2-5 and V is TRBV29-1; 7 positions agree with TRBD2. Trimming at V came to 3 bases and at J to 1 base, leaving 8 bases not matched to a gene. The V gene's germline CDR1 is SQVTM and CDR2 ANQGSEA. This CDR3 region has 15 residues. The CDR3 reads CSVDLGGSGQETQYF. The CDR3 DNA reads TGCAGCGTTGATTTAGGCGGGAGTGGCCAAGAGACCCAGTACTTC.